This TCR beta chain was profiled in a study of beta chain features in type 1 diabetes. Germline loops: CDR1 SNHLY, CDR2 FYNNEI. Trimming stripped 6 bases from V and 1 base from J, with 23 bases between. There are 18 residues in the CDR3. This clone was seen only a few times. The antigen is not known. Sequencing targeted expressed TCRB transcripts, as all isolated RNA had been reverse transcribed. Measured with immunoSEQ multiplex PCR; TCRdb has only the in-frame clones, and not every one. The sample records 300,000 to 350,000 clones, approximately 9.9% being singletons. Study-wide results and caveats: For Type 1 diabetes patients, all four CD4+ subsets carried TCRB CDR3s that were moderately but significantly shorter.

The sequence was obtained from a man aged 30 to 39 with type 1 diabetes. The chain is built from TRBV2 and TRBJ2-3, with D maybe TRBD2 (6 bases). Sequenced input: central memory CD4+ T cells from blood. The CDR3 sequence is CASSQAGLGLARTDTQYF. CDR3 in DNA: TGTGCCAGCAGCCAAGCAGGACTGGGGCTAGCGCGCACAGATACGCAGTATTTT.